The TCR beta chain under discussion was sequenced for a study of T-cell reconstitution after alpha-beta-depleted transplantation in children. This clonotype was counted at least ten times. The CDR3 is 12 amino acids. V dropped 4 bases and J dropped 5 bases, with 8 bases sitting between them. CDR1 is LGHNA and CDR2 is YNFKEQ in the germline V gene. Researchers prepared the TCRbeta library using unique molecular identifiers, the study reports. TCRdb re-analysed the PCR reads in MiXCR, keeping a single row per CDR3 protein. Seen here are some 280,000 distinct CDR3 sequences, roughly 9.5% observed once, and the top ten hold around 10%.

Here the sequenced sample was PBMCs from the stem cell graft donor, taken from the stem cell graft. The chain combines TRBV4-2 with TRBJ1-1; no clear D. The TCR originated in a human donor who donated a stem cell graft to a child with SCID. CDR3 in amino acids: CASSRAGTEAFF. The CDR3 DNA sequence: TGTGCCAGCAGCCGGGCTGGTACTGAAGCTTTCTTT.